The 26 T cell receptor beta chains below were found in one sample sequenced in a study of blood T cell repertoires in COVID-19. This table comes from immunoSEQ multiplex PCR, and its TCRdb copy is limited to in-frame clones, with some not included. The sample has about 300,000 clones, 70% to 90% seen once. Specimen: PBMCs or T cells enriched from blood (not recorded which). These receptors originate from a man younger than 40 who had recovered from COVID-19.

The chain links TRBV6-2 or TRBV6-3 to TRBJ2-2; tentatively, D is TRBD2 (6 bases). The CDR3 loop spans 17 amino acids. The V and J ends lost 5 bases and 5 bases respectively, with 21 bases between them. Germline V CDR1 and CDR2: MNHEY, SVGEGT. CDR3: CASSPSRLDARTGELFF. Written as DNA, the CDR3 is TGTGCCAGCAGTCCCTCCCGACTAGATGCGAGAACCGGGGAGCTGTTTTTT.

The J gene is TRBJ1-5, the V gene TRBV20-1; D unclear. The CDR3 sequence is 13 residues long. Germline lookup yields CDR1 DFQATT and CDR2 SNEGSKA (reference sequence). Trimming took off 4 bases at V and 2 bases at J, with 9 bases between the two ends. DNA of the CDR3: TGCAGTGCTACTGACGGGGGCAATCAGCCCCAGCATTTT. Translating gives CSATDGGNQPQHF.

The chain employs TRBV5-1 and TRBJ2-7; D call uncertain. This CDR3 is 13 amino acids long. Germline loops: CDR1 SGHRS, CDR2 YFSETQ. The ends were cut back, 4 bases at V and 3 bases at J, with 11 bases in the middle. The CDR3 bases are TGCGCCAGCAGCCAAACTGCGCGCTACGAGCAGTACTTC. Its translation: CASSQTARYEQYF.

This clone was recorded only once. The chain links TRBV29-1 to TRBJ1-6, with a possible D match to TRBD1 (6 bases). Germline lookup yields CDR1 SQVTM and CDR2 ANQGSEA. The CDR3 is made up of 13 amino acids. Trimming stripped 6 bases from V and 5 bases from J, with 11 bases between. This CDR3 reads CSVRDTNNSPLHF. Written as DNA, the CDR3 is TGCAGCGTACGGGACACCAATAATTCACCCCTCCACTTT.

V gene TRBV3-1 (or the pseudogene TRBV3-2) combines with J gene TRBJ2-7, with D possibly TRBD2 on 6 matching bases. Germline-derived CDR1 and CDR2 are LGHDT and YNNKEL (reference sequence). This CDR3 spans 15 amino acids. Trimming took off 4 bases at V and 0 bases at J, with 13 bases between the two ends. Written as DNA, the CDR3 is TGTGCCAGCAGCCGTTTGGAGGAGGGCTCCTACGAGCAGTACTTC. This codes for CASSRLEEGSYEQYF.

The V gene is TRBV6-5, the J gene TRBJ1-1, with TRBD1 identical over 7 bases. The CDR3 spans 15 residues. Trimming cost V 2 bases and J 5 bases; bases outside gene matches: 8. Germline V CDR1 and CDR2: MNHEY, SVGAGI. CDR3: CASSYTSGGRTEAFF. Written as DNA, the CDR3 is TGTGCCAGCAGTTACACCTCAGGGGGACGAACTGAAGCTTTCTTT.

The chain uses TRBV19 and TRBJ2-1, with D unclear. The germline gives CDR1 LNHDA, CDR2 SQIVND (reference sequence). V lost 4 bases to trimming and J lost 8 bases, with 15 bases between them. CDR3 length: 14 residues. As DNA, the CDR3 is TGTGCCAGTAGTAGAAAGACATATTTCGATGAGCAGTTCTTC. As protein: CASSRKTYFDEQFF.

The table lists this clone with a count of one. V gene TRBV7-2 combines with J gene TRBJ1-2, with a possible D match to TRBD1 (5 bases). V lost 4 bases, J lost 7 bases, and 13 bases lay in between. Germline CDR1 SGHTA, CDR2 FQGNSA. The CDR3 length is 13 residues. The CDR3 bases are TGTGCCAGCAGCTCCGGGGGTTCTGGTGGCTACACCTTC. Translating gives CASSSGGSGGYTF.

This sequence joins TRBV4-1 and TRBJ2-3; 8 positions agree with TRBD2. From germline, CDR1 is MGHRA and CDR2 YSYEKL. This CDR3 spans 17 amino acids. Losses at the gene ends were 0 bases for V and 7 bases for J; bases not matched to a gene: 12. CDR3 loop: CASSQDPSGGLENTQYF. CDR3 coding DNA: TGCGCCAGCAGCCAAGATCCCAGCGGGGGCTTGGAGAATACGCAGTATTTT.

This chain connects TRBV9 to TRBJ2-2; D call uncertain. Germline V lookup: CDR1 SGDLS, CDR2 YYNGEE. This CDR3 has 14 amino acids. The V end lost 0 bases, the J end lost 5 bases, and 8 bases lay between the germline ends. The CDR3 DNA follows: TGTGCCAGCAGCGTAGTTTCGAGGACCGGGGAGCTGTTTTTT. Protein sequence: CASSVVSRTGELFF.

The gene calls are TRBV3-1 (or the pseudogene TRBV3-2) and TRBJ2-3; 12 nucleotides match TRBD2. V was clipped by 3 bases and J by 4 bases; unmatched bases: 5. This CDR3 has 16 amino acids. CDR1 LGHDT and CDR2 YNNKEL come from the germline V gene (reference sequence). CDR3 sequence: CASSQSASGGADTQYF. CDR3 nucleotides: TGTGCCAGCAGCCAGTCAGCTAGCGGGGGGGCAGATACGCAGTATTTT.

The V and J genes are TRBV5-1 and TRBJ1-4; 8 bases line up with TRBD1. This CDR3 has 17 amino acids. J lost 0 bases, V lost 4 bases, and 8 bases had no gene match. Germline CDR1 and CDR2: SGHRS and YFSETQ. This chain's CDR3 is CASSDGQGGATNEKLFF. The DNA of the CDR3 is TGCGCCAGCAGCGACGGACAGGGAGGCGCAACTAATGAAAAACTGTTTTTT.

The genes are TRBV3-1 (or the pseudogene TRBV3-2) and TRBJ2-3; 8 bases agree with TRBD2. The CDR3 contains 15 residues. After removal of 0 bases from V and 7 bases from J, the junction contained 6 bases not matched to a gene. The germline CDR1 and CDR2 sequences are LGHDT and YNNKEL (reference sequence). The CDR3 protein is CASSQDHRGGNTQYF. The CDR3 coding sequence is TGTGCCAGCAGCCAAGATCACCGGGGGGGCAATACGCAGTATTTT.

V usage is TRBV9 and J usage is TRBJ2-7; the match to TRBD2 covers 10 bases. CDR3 length equals 17 residues. From germline, CDR1 is SGDLS and CDR2 YYNGEE. V was clipped by 0 bases and J by 6 bases; unmatched bases: 12. CDR3 sequence: CASSVGIAGGAKIEQYF. DNA of the CDR3: TGTGCCAGCAGCGTAGGGATAGCGGGGGGCGCAAAGATCGAGCAGTACTTC.

In regard to this clone: This specimen includes other DNA sequences encoding the same CDR3. The DNA for the CDR3 is TGTGCCAGCAGCCAGACTAGCGGGGGGGCCGGGGAGCTGTTTTTT. It codes for CASSQTSGGAGELFF. This chain connects TRBV4-2 to TRBJ2-2; 14 bases align to TRBD2. Germline CDR1 is LGHNA and CDR2 is YNFKEQ. The CDR3 is 15 amino acids. After removal of 3 bases from V and 6 bases from J, the junction contained 0 bases not matched to a gene.

The chain combines TRBV5-1 with TRBJ1-3; 9 bases agree with TRBD1. CDR1 is SGHRS, CDR2 YFSETQ, per germline. The CDR3 has 14 amino acids. The J segment lost 6 bases and the V segment lost 4 bases, leaving 5 bases of the junction unmatched. The CDR3 spells CASSPGQGTNTIYF. The DNA for the CDR3 is TGCGCCAGCAGCCCCGGACAGGGGACAAACACCATATATTTT.

This clone has more than one count but fewer than ten. The chain couples TRBV6-1 to TRBJ1-3; 11 nucleotides agree with TRBD1. The ends lost 1 base at V and 4 bases at J; junction bases unmatched: 0. Looked up from germline, CDR1 is MNHNS and CDR2 is SASEGT. This CDR3 has 15 amino acids. This CDR3 is CASSEGTGGGNTIYF. In DNA form, the CDR3 reads TGTGCCAGCAGTGAAGGGACAGGGGGCGGAAACACCATATATTTT.

This sequence joins TRBV7-6 and TRBJ2-2; maybe TRBD1 (6 bases). Trimming cost V 1 base and J 3 bases, with 6 bases left between them. The CDR3 is 14 amino acids. Per germline, CDR1 SGHVS and CDR2 FNYEAQ. CDR3 nucleotide sequence: TGTGCCAGCAGCTTAGGGACAGACACCGGGGAGCTGTTTTTT. It specifies CASSLGTDTGELFF. Full variable domain (outside the CDR3, taken from reference TRBV7-6 and TRBJ2-2): GAGVSQSPRYKVTKRGQDVALRCDPISGHVSLYWYRQALGQGPEFLTYFNYEAQQDKSGLPNDRFSAERPEGSISTLTIQRTEQRDSAMYRCASSLGTDTGELFFGEGSRLTVL.

This chain links TRBV19 with TRBJ1-1, with a weak D call TRBD1 (6 bases). The V end lost 3 bases, the J end lost 4 bases, and 18 bases lay between the germline ends. The CDR3 runs 16 residues. CDR1 is LNHDA, CDR2 SQIVND, per germline (reference sequence). The CDR3 spells CASSIGFTGRSTEAFF. CDR3 bases: TGTGCCAGTAGTATCGGGTTTACAGGGCGATCCACTGAAGCTTTCTTT.

The chain is built from TRBV5-4 and TRBJ2-7; 8 bases match TRBD1. Looked up from germline, CDR1 is SGHNT and CDR2 is YYREEE (reference sequence). J was trimmed by 2 bases and V by 4 bases; bases with no gene match: 8. The CDR3 length is 15 residues. The chain's CDR3 is CASSLGAGGTYEQYF. CDR3 coding DNA: TGTGCCAGCAGCCTGGGGGCAGGGGGCACCTACGAGCAGTACTTC.

This clone appeared once. V gene TRBV10-3 combines with J gene TRBJ2-5; 7 nucleotides line up with TRBD2. The CDR3 length is 15 residues. Germline V gives CDR1 ENHRY, CDR2 SYGVKD. With V trimmed by 5 bases and J by 0 bases, 6 bases remained unmatched. The CDR3 region has the DNA TGTGCCATCAGTTTCTCCGGGGGGAACCAAGAGACCCAGTACTTC. This encodes CAISFSGGNQETQYF.

V and J are TRBV4-3 and TRBJ1-1; D not resolved. The germline V gene has CDR1 LGHNA and CDR2 YSLEER. Trimming removed 5 bases at V and 4 bases at J, with 17 bases between. The CDR3 totals 15 residues. DNA for the CDR3: TGCGCCAGCAGCGTCATTGAGTCCCCCGGCACTGAAGCTTTCTTT. Its protein product is CASSVIESPGTEAFF.

The chain carries TRBV19 and TRBJ1-3; 7 bases line up with TRBD1. After removal of 5 bases from V and 4 bases from J, the junction contained 11 bases not matched to a gene. Germline CDR1 reads LNHDA; CDR2 reads SQIVND (reference sequence). This CDR3 contains 16 residues. This CDR3 is CASSPTSRGQGNTIYF. The CDR3 DNA follows: TGTGCCAGTAGTCCCACGTCGAGGGGGCAAGGAAACACCATATATTTT.

The chain carries TRBV9 and TRBJ1-3; the D gene is possibly TRBD1 (5 bases). This CDR3 has 15 residues. CDR1 SGDLS and CDR2 YYNGEE come from the germline V gene. Between the trimmed V and J ends, which lost 4 bases and 5 bases, there was a span of 16 bases. DNA for the CDR3: TGTGCCAGCAGCATAGCCGGACGGGGGAGAAACACCATATATTTT. It codes for CASSIAGRGRNTIYF.

The gene calls are TRBV4-2 and TRBJ2-5, with TRBD2 matching over 8 bases. CDR1 is LGHNA and CDR2 is YNFKEQ in the germline V gene. The CDR3 has 16 residues. V dropped 4 bases and J dropped 1; count of bases not matched to a gene: 8. DNA of the CDR3: TGTGCCAGCAGCCCGTTGAGCGGGGGCTTCCAAGAGACCCAGTACTTC. It encodes CASSPLSGGFQETQYF.

This chain links TRBV5-1 with TRBJ2-7; 7 bases line up with TRBD1. This CDR3 is built from 15 residues. Germline assignment: CDR1 SGHRS and CDR2 YFSETQ. V gave up 3 bases and J gave up 5 bases; unmatched junction bases: 11. Written as DNA, the CDR3 is TGCGCCAGCAGCTGGCAGGGGGTATCGGGTAACGAGCAGTACTTC. It translates to CASSWQGVSGNEQYF.